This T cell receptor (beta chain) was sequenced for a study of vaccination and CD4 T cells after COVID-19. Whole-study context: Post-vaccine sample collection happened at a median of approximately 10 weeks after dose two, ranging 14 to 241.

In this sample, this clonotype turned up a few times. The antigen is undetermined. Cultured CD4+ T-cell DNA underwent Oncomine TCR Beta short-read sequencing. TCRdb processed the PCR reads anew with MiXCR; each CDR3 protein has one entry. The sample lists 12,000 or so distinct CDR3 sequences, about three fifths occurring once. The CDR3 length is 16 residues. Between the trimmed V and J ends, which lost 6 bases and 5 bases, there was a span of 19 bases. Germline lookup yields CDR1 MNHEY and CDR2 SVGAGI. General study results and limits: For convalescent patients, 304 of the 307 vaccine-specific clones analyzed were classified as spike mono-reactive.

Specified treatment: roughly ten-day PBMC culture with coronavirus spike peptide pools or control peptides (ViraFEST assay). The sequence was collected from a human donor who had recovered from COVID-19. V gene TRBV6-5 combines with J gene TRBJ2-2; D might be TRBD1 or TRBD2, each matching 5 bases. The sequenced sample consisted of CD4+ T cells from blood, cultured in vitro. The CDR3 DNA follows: TGTGCCAGCAGGTTCTCGGGACGGAGAAGGACCGGGGAGCTGTTTTTT. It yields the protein CASRFSGRRRTGELFF.